This T cell receptor beta chain was captured in a study of graft-versus-host responses after intestinal transplantation. A word on this clone: What it recognizes is unknown. Other DNA variants within this sample encode the same CDR3.

Profiled with immunoSEQ multiplex PCR; TCRdb holds only in-frame clones, not every one. The sample has about 120,000 clones; 90% are singletons. Trimming took 4 bases from V and 7 from J; bases not matched to a gene: 5. Germline V gene sequence: CDR1 SGHRS, CDR2 YFSETQ. The CDR3 is 15 residues long. The genes are TRBV5-1 and TRBJ2-1; 13 bases are a match to TRBD2. The sample was unstimulated CD4+ T cells sorted from spleen or lymph node cells, taken before intestinal transplant. The source of this sequence is a human donor who received an intestinal transplant. The CDR3 reads CASSIGLAGVNEQFF. CDR3 nucleotides: TGCGCCAGCAGCATCGGACTAGCGGGAGTGAATGAGCAGTTCTTC.